The rows below give T cell receptor beta chains drawn from one sample of a study of blood T cell repertoires in COVID-19. The assay was immunoSEQ multiplex PCR, and TCRdb's table has in-frame clones only and misses some. In the table there are approximately 50,000 clones, about 85% of which are singletons. Sequenced material: peripheral blood. These receptors all stem from a human donor in a cohort sampled during active COVID-19. Each CDR3 is given without its conserved first and last residue.

v_call	j_call	cdr3_aa
TRBV19	TRBJ2-1	ASSIRDYSYNEQF
TRBV9	TRBJ2-1	ASSALAGVKGEQF
TRBV11-2	TRBJ2-5	ASSFGGIALETQY
TRBV29-1	TRBJ2-2	SVREQSNTGELF
TRBV4-3	TRBJ2-7	ASSPLAGSSYEQY
TRBV29-1	TRBJ1-2	SVVEGASYGYT
TRBV7-2	TRBJ2-5	ASSAPGQETQY
TRBV15	TRBJ2-1	ATSRQLSGDEQF
TRBV9	TRBJ2-7	ASSPLTSGYEQY
TRBV5-5	TRBJ2-7	ASSTGRGASQQY
TRBV5-1	TRBJ2-7	ASSLSFVNSKQY
TRBV12-3/TRBV12-4	TRBJ1-1	ASSYRVPTEAF
TRBV30	TRBJ1-1	AWSVPGYTEAF
TRBV4-1	TRBJ1-6	ASSPGQGIPPLH
TRBV7-3	TRBJ2-6	ASSPQWGVSSGANVLT
TRBV30	TRBJ2-5	AWSVGTSGSGETQY
TRBV3-1/TRBV3-2	TRBJ1-2	ASSLRTSGTAAYGYT
TRBV7-2	TRBJ2-2	ASSPSRTGTGELF
TRBV10-1	TRBJ2-1	ASSGNDFSYNEQF
TRBV15	TRBJ1-3	ATSRETYSGNTIY